This T cell receptor beta chain was sequenced during a study of T cell repertoires in cytomegalovirus infection. Background on the study: Recently described HLA-C-restricted plus well-studied HLA-B-restricted CMV epitopes were used. In public TCR beta signatures, there were indications of both CMV infection and matching HLA type. General study findings and limits: Clonotype analysis showed dominance of the ex vivo response by HLA-C-restricted CMV-specific TCR beta clonotypes. CMV carriers having the relevant HLA were flagged by cumulative public TCR beta family frequency.

Germline V lookup: CDR1 LGHNA, CDR2 YSLEER. The ends were cut back, 2 bases at V and 4 bases at J, with 12 bases in the middle. The CDR3 extends over 15 amino acids. As for this clonotype: Its antigen is as yet unknown.

TCRdb re-derived calls from the reads in MiXCR, one entry per CDR3 protein. The repertoire consists of about 480,000 distinct CDR3 sequences, with more than 30% occurring once and the leading ten covering 15% to 20%. This sample comprised cultured PBMCs, obtained from culture after CMV antigen stimulation. This TCR was recovered from a human donor in good health (CMV status not recorded). Some clones in this sample may be carry-over from other donors' samples. The genes are TRBV4-3 and TRBJ2-1, with D possibly being TRBD1 (5 bases). This CDR3 is CASSQTRTRYNEQFF. The CDR3 nucleotides read TGCGCCAGCAGCCAAACGAGGACACGTTACAATGAGCAGTTCTTC.